What follows are 16 T cell receptor beta chains derived from one specimen sequenced in a study of CD8+ T cells in alopecia areata. cDNA serving as the sequencing template came from extracted, reverse transcribed RNA. Profiling relied on immunoSEQ multiplex PCR, and the TCRdb table lists in-frame clones only, not all of them. The sample includes around 100,000 clones, none of them occurring once. The material sequenced was lesional skin. Receptors were obtained from a C3H/HeJ mouse with alopecia areata. Strain haplotype (MHC): H2-k.

This clone was seen a handful of times. Germline and genes: mouse. The read gets to within 4 residues of the CDR3 end, and the germline J gene fills in the rest. The chain is built from TRBV1 and TRBJ1-4, with D possibly matching TRBD1 (5 bases). CDR1 and CDR2 from the germline V gene are NSQYPW and LRSPGD (reference sequence). This CDR3 contains 15 residues. Trimming took off 1 base at V and 3 bases at J, with 9 bases between the two ends. CDR3 DNA (partial): TGCACCTGCAGTGCAGGACAGATCGCCAACGAA. Its protein is CTCSAGQIANE. The whole CDR3 is CTCSAGQIANERLFF. The variable domain in full, with the rest retrieved from reference TRBV1 and TRBJ1-4, is VTLLEQNPRWRLVPRGQAVNLRCILKNSQYPWMSWYQQDLQKQLQWLFTLRSPGDKEVKSLPGADYLATRVTDTELRLQVANMSQGRTLYCTCSAGQIANERLFFGHGTKLSVL.

Concerning this clone: Mouse gene names apply. Read data end 4 residues before the CDR3 end; the end is taken from the germline J gene. The chain combines TRBV17 with TRBJ2-3; tentative D call: TRBD1 (5 bases). From germline, CDR1 is MNHDT and CDR2 YYDKIL. Deletions cut 5 bases from V and 0 bases from J, with 15 bases between. The CDR3 sequence is 16 residues long. CDR3 bases read: TGTGCTAGCAGTGACTACAGACAGACTAGTGCAGAA. Protein: CASSDYRQTSAE. The CDR3, in full, reads CASSDYRQTSAETLYF.

On this clone: Each gene name is a mouse one. The sequence runs out 4 residues before the end of the CDR3; the remainder is reconstructed from the germline J gene. The V gene is TRBV1, the J gene TRBJ2-5, with 9 bases identical to TRBD1. The length of the CDR3 is 16 residues. Germline V lookup: CDR1 NSQYPW, CDR2 LRSPGD (reference sequence). The CDR3 region is CTCSASRDRERDTQYF. The covered CDR3 bases are TGCACCTGCAGTGCAAGCCGGGACAGGGAAAGAGAC.

A word on this clone: Germline and genes: mouse. The read gets to within 4 residues of the CDR3 end, and the germline J gene fills in the rest. V gene TRBV13-3 combines with J gene TRBJ2-3; 9 bases agree with TRBD1. The CDR3 totals 15 residues. The J segment lost 0 bases and the V segment lost 5 bases, leaving 4 bases of the junction unmatched. CDR1 and CDR2 (germline): NNHDY, SYVADS. CDR3 DNA (partial): TGTGCCAGCAGCAGACAGGGGGGTAGTGCAGAA. Translation gives CASSRQGGSAE. The complete CDR3 reads CASSRQGGSAETLYF.

In the case of this clone: The DNA translation disagrees with the TCRdb protein at residue 12, so the protein in this description comes from the DNA. The listed genes are named as in mouse. Sequencing ends 3 residues short of the CDR3 end; the germline J gene provides the rest. The rearrangement uses TRBV13-1 and TRBJ1-3; D is undetermined. Deletions cut 0 bases from V and 0 bases from J, with 7 bases between. CDR1 and CDR2 from the germline V gene are NSHNY and SYGAGN. The CDR3 spans 15 residues. The CDR3 protein is CASSDDSHSGNTLYF. The sequenced part of the CDR3 DNA is TGTGCCAGCAGTGATGACAGTCATTCTGGAAATACG.

This clone was found a few times. These gene names are mouse names. The read terminates 4 residues ahead of where the CDR3 ends, so the germline J gene completes it. This chain connects TRBV5 to TRBJ2-7; TRBD2 matches 10 bases. The CDR3 runs 16 residues. Germline trimming cut 0 bases from V and 0 bases from J; bases unmatched to any gene: 2. In germline, CDR1 is LGHNA, CDR2 YNLKQL (reference sequence). The CDR3 region is CASSQDWGGSSYEQYF. The CDR3 DNA, read in part, is TGTGCCAGCAGCCAAGACTGGGGGGGCAGCTCCTAT.

This clone was seen only a few times. The translated DNA and TCRdb's protein are not identical at residue 10; the protein here was translated from the DNA. Gene names follow the mouse nomenclature. With the read ending 3 residues before the CDR3 end, the germline J gene is used to fill in that end. J is TRBJ1-6 and V is TRBV1; no definite D call. TRBJ1-6 is an open reading frame, and its role is uncertain. Germline V gene data show CDR1 as NSQYPW and CDR2 as LRSPGD (reference sequence). The CDR3 runs 13 residues. V was clipped by 3 bases and J by 5 bases, with 5 bases between them. CDR3 sequence: CTCSAINNSPLYF. Partial CDR3 DNA: TGCACCTGCAGTGCGATCAATAATTCGCCC.

This clone was observed a few times. Gene names follow the mouse nomenclature. The read gets to within 4 residues of the CDR3 end, and the germline J gene fills in the rest. The chain combines TRBV5 with TRBJ1-1; 9 bases fit TRBD1. Germline values: CDR1 LGHNA, CDR2 YNLKQL (reference sequence). CDR3 size: 14 residues. CDR3 sequence reads: CASSQDEDRGEVFF. The sequenced CDR3 bases are TGTGCCAGCAGCCAAGATGAGGACAGGGGA.

In the case of this clone: Gene names follow the mouse nomenclature. The CDR3 is cut off 4 residues early in the read; its end comes from the germline J gene. This rearrangement joins TRBV13-3 to TRBJ2-3; D unclear. CDR1 NNHDY and CDR2 SYVADS come from the germline V gene. This CDR3 has 15 residues. V was trimmed by 3 bases and J by 0 bases, leaving 11 bases between them. The CDR3 bases that were read are TGTGCCAGCAGTGCCGACACATCTAGTGCAGAA. Translated, it gives CASSADTSSAE. The complete CDR3 reads CASSADTSSAETLYF.

This clone was observed a few times. Germline and genes: mouse. The sequenced fragment ends 4 residues before the CDR3 boundary, so the rest is inferred from the germline J gene. V and J are TRBV19 and TRBJ2-7; 11 positions match TRBD2. Looked up from germline, CDR1 is FNHDT and CDR2 is SITEND (reference sequence). The CDR3 has 15 residues. Trimming removed 3 bases from V and 2 bases from J; junction bases left unmatched: 4. The chain's CDR3 is CASSSRDWGPYEQYF. The covered CDR3 bases are TGTGCCAGCAGTAGCCGGGACTGGGGGCCCTAT.

This clone was counted a few times. Genes here carry mouse names. Read coverage stops 4 residues before the CDR3 terminus; the germline J gene supplies the remainder. The rearrangement joins TRBV13-1 to TRBJ2-1; D remains ambiguous. This CDR3 region has 14 residues. Trimming took 1 base from V and 1 from J, leaving 6 bases between them. CDR1 is NSHNY, CDR2 SYGAGN, per germline. Incomplete CDR3 DNA: TGTGCCAGCAGTGATTTCAGAAACTATGCT. It yields the protein CASSDFRNYA. The entire CDR3 reads CASSDFRNYAEQFF.

About this clone: Any gene name here is a mouse gene name. The read ends 4 residues before the CDR3 terminus; that terminus is restored from the germline J gene. The chain uses TRBV19 and TRBJ2-1, with 8 bases identical to TRBD2. V was clipped by 2 bases and J by 1 base; unmatched bases: 8. CDR1 FNHDT and CDR2 SITEND come from the germline V gene (reference sequence). CDR3 size: 17 residues. The sequenced part of the CDR3 DNA is TGTGCCAGCAGTATTGGCCTGGGGGGCTCCAACTATGCT. It specifies CASSIGLGGSNYA. The whole CDR3 protein reads CASSIGLGGSNYAEQFF.

The sample holds a few counts of this clone. Gene and germline names: mouse. The CDR3 extends 4 residues past the end of the read, so its final part is completed from the germline J gene. V gene TRBV13-3 combines with J gene TRBJ2-3; 7 bases are a match to TRBD1. CDR1 is NNHDY, CDR2 SYVADS, per germline. This CDR3 region has 15 residues. V gave up 6 bases and J gave up 1 base; unmatched junction bases: 8. The sequenced CDR3 bases are TGTGCCAGCACTTCCGACAGGGAGGGTGCAGAA. Amino acids: CASTSDREGAE. The full CDR3 reads CASTSDREGAETLYF.

For this clone: The listed TCRdb protein conflicts with the DNA translation at residue 12, and the protein shown is translated directly from the DNA. Mouse gene names and germline throughout. The sequence runs out 3 residues before the end of the CDR3; the remainder is reconstructed from the germline J gene. This chain links TRBV31 with TRBJ1-3; D unclear. V lost 1 base and J 1 base, leaving 11 bases between the germline ends. Per the germline V gene, CDR1 is GKSSPN and CDR2 is SITVG. CDR3 length: 15 residues. The covered CDR3 bases are TGTGCCTGGAGTCAAATGGGGAGATCTGGAAATACG. Protein: CAWSQMGRSGNT. The whole CDR3 sequence is CAWSQMGRSGNTLYF.

Concerning this clone itself: Gene names and germline match the mouse. The read ends 4 residues shy of where the CDR3 ends; the end is completed using the germline J gene. The V call is TRBV17, the J call TRBJ2-1, with TRBD2 matching over 12 bases. Germline V gene sequence: CDR1 MNHDT, CDR2 YYDKIL. Trimming cost V 5 bases and J 0 bases; bases outside gene matches: 5. CDR3 length: 17 residues. The CDR3 DNA, read in part, is TGTGCTAGCAGTTCAGGGACTGGGGGGTATAACTATGCT. This translates into CASSSGTGGYNYA. The CDR3 in its entirety is CASSSGTGGYNYAEQFF.

Note on this clone: Here the gene names and germline are mouse. The CDR3 extends 4 residues past the end of the read, so its final part is completed from the germline J gene. The J gene is TRBJ2-1, the V gene TRBV13-1; maybe TRBD1 (7 bases). Per germline, CDR1 NSHNY and CDR2 SYGAGN. The CDR3 length is 16 residues. The sequenced part of the CDR3 DNA is TGTGCCAGCAGTGATGCAGGGGGGAGGGTGGTGGCT. Amino acids: CASSDAGGRVVA. The whole CDR3 is CASSDAGGRVVAEQFF.